The 10 T cell receptor beta chains in this list originate from one sample, sequenced in a study of T cell changes during pregnancy in multiple sclerosis. The method was immunoSEQ multiplex PCR; TCRdb's version includes in-frame clones alone and lacks a portion of them. The repertoire includes about 130,000 clones, about 96% of them detected once, and approximately 0.45% sits in the top ten. Sequences were derived from peripheral blood, sampled after pregnancy. These receptor sequences come from a female donor with multiple sclerosis, enrolled in a pregnancy study.

This clone was observed a handful of times. The chain carries TRBV11-2 and TRBJ1-1, with D unclear. Trimming removed 1 base at V and 5 bases at J, with 14 bases between. Per the germline V gene, CDR1 is SGHAT and CDR2 is FQNNGV. The CDR3 has 15 amino acids. Here the CDR3 reads CASSLGPGRMTEAFF. CDR3 nucleotide sequence: TGTGCCAGCAGCTTAGGCCCGGGTAGGATGACTGAAGCTTTCTTT.

Here the CDR3 reads CASSPRGGETYEQYF. The CDR3 DNA follows: TGTGCCAGCAGTCCCCGTGGGGGGGAGACCTACGAGCAGTACTTC. The chain couples TRBV27 to TRBJ2-7, with 7 bases lining up with TRBD2. The CDR3 covers 15 residues. After removal of 5 bases from V and 2 bases from J, the junction contained 9 bases not matched to a gene. Germline V CDR1 and CDR2: MNHEY, SMNVEV (reference sequence).

As to this clone: Compared with germline, one end of the junction differs, possibly owing to a read error. V usage is TRBV5-1 and J usage is TRBJ2-7; 13 nucleotides align to TRBD2. Germline CDR1 and CDR2: SGHRS and YFSETQ. The CDR3 consists of 12 residues. The chain's CDR3 is CAGRLAGGEQYF. In DNA, the CDR3 is TGCGCCGGCAGACTAGCGGGAGGCGAGCAGTACTTC. Full variable domain (remainder filled in from reference TRBV5-1 and TRBJ2-7): KAGVTQTPRYLIKTRGQQVTLSCSPISGHRSVSWYQQTPGQGLQFLFEYFSETQRNKGNFPGRFSGRQFSNSRSEMNVSTLELGDSALYLCAGRLAGGEQYFGPGTRLTVT.

The chain is built from TRBV7-9 and TRBJ1-1, with 9 bases fitting TRBD1. The V and J ends lost 3 bases and 8 bases, in that order; junction bases with no gene match: 7. CDR1 is SEHNR, CDR2 FQNEAQ, per germline (reference sequence). The CDR3 is made up of 14 amino acids. The CDR3 DNA follows: TGTGCCAGCAGCTTTGGGACAGGGATCACAGAAGCTTTCTTT. Translation gives CASSFGTGITEAFF. Supplemented by reference TRBV7-9 and TRBJ1-1, the full variable domain reads DTGVSQNPRHKITKRGQNVTFRCDPISEHNRLYWYRQTLGQGPEFLTYFQNEAQLEKSRLLSDRFSAERPKGSFSTLEIQRTEQGDSAMYLCASSFGTGITEAFFGQGTRLTVV.

The CDR3 coding sequence is TGTGCCAGCAGCGTACGGGGGTCGAACACCGGGGAGCTGTTTTTT. This codes for CASSVRGSNTGELFF. This chain links TRBV9 with TRBJ2-2; a possible D gene is TRBD2 (6 bases). Trimming took 1 base from V and 0 from J, leaving 7 bases between them. This CDR3 region has 15 residues. Germline V CDR1 and CDR2: SGDLS, YYNGEE.

This sequence joins TRBV19 and TRBJ2-2; D may be TRBD1 (6 bases). Trimming removed 6 bases from V and 5 bases from J, with 16 bases in between. Germline V gives CDR1 LNHDA, CDR2 SQIVND (reference sequence). The CDR3 is made up of 15 amino acids. The CDR3 DNA sequence: TGTGCCAGTAGCAAAGTAGGACAGCCTACCGGGGAGCTGTTTTTT. As protein: CASSKVGQPTGELFF.

This chain uses TRBV5-1 with TRBJ2-7; a weak D match, TRBD1 (6 bases). V gave up 0 bases and J gave up 2 bases, with 27 bases separating them. CDR1 is SGHRS, CDR2 YFSETQ, per germline. The CDR3 contains 20 residues. CDR3 sequence (DNA): TGCGCCAGCAGCTTGGGGTCCGTTGGGCAGGGGCTCCCAAGTACCTACGAGCAGTACTTC. This encodes CASSLGSVGQGLPSTYEQYF.

A single count supports this clone. The chain combines TRBV6-5 with TRBJ2-7; tentative D call: TRBD2 (5 bases). The CDR3 runs 13 residues. From germline, CDR1 is MNHEY and CDR2 SVGAGI. V lost 2 bases and J lost 0, with 5 bases in between. The CDR3 DNA sequence: TGTGCCAGCAGTTACGAGGGCTCCTACGAGCAGTACTTC. Its protein is CASSYEGSYEQYF.

J is TRBJ2-1 and V is TRBV9; 11 nucleotides align to TRBD2. The V and J ends lost 0 bases and 3 bases, in that order; junction bases with no gene match: 5. The CDR3 sequence is 17 residues long. The germline gives CDR1 SGDLS, CDR2 YYNGEE. CDR3 sequence reads: CASSVGPLAGDYNEQFF. In DNA, the CDR3 is TGTGCCAGCAGCGTAGGACCACTAGCGGGAGACTACAATGAGCAGTTCTTC.

The gene calls are TRBV28 and TRBJ2-7; 7 bases are a match to TRBD1. Germline CDR1 reads MDHEN; CDR2 reads SYDVKM. The CDR3 has 17 residues. Trimming at V came to 2 bases and at J to 7 bases, leaving 17 bases not matched to a gene. The CDR3 is CASSLRPTGRRSGEQYF. For the CDR3, the DNA is TGTGCCAGCAGTTTACGTCCGACAGGGCGCCGATCTGGGGAGCAGTACTTC.